Detailed here is one T cell receptor beta chain. In the 2 weeks before study entry, exposed participants met a COVID-19 case, which was PCR-confirmed or clinician-diagnosed. This sample stems from a study of blood T cell repertoires in COVID-19. In the study's own analysis: For nucleated cells, counts were estimated from reference gene primer amplification. The table came from immunoSEQ multiplex PCR; TCRdb's copy has only in-frame clones and leaves some out. The V and J calls and clone size were taken over from that table, and D and trimming were inferred from the DNA. Altogether 350,000 to 400,000 clones are present, roughly 90% being singletons, with the ten largest covering about 0.86%. CDR3 length: 15 residues. V gave up 0 bases and J gave up 7 bases, with 10 bases separating them. Looked up from germline, CDR1 is LGHDT and CDR2 is YNNKEL (reference sequence).

The sequencing input was PBMCs or T cells enriched from blood (not recorded which). This TCR derives from a middle-aged woman who had been exposed to COVID-19. The chain links TRBV3-1 (or the pseudogene TRBV3-2) to TRBJ1-6; D not resolved. The DNA of the CDR3 is TGTGCCAGCAGCCAAGATCTCCGGGGAAATTCACCCCTCCACTTT. Translated: CASSQDLRGNSPLHF.